Below are 13 T cell receptor beta chains sequenced from a single sample in a study of OX40 agonist ivuxolimab in advanced cancers. Sequencing was performed with immunoSEQ multiplex PCR; in TCRdb, only in-frame clones are kept and a portion is missing. The sample yields 120,000 or so clones, roughly 93% seen once. Sequenced here: CD4+ or CD8+ T cells sorted from blood, sampled in a trial of the OX40 agonist ivuxolimab. The receptors were sampled from an adult with an advanced solid tumor such as melanoma, head and neck, liver or kidney cancer.

The rearrangement joins TRBV7-7 to TRBJ2-2; 7 bases agree with TRBD1. Germline V gives CDR1 SSHAT, CDR2 FNYEAQ (reference sequence). CDR3 length: 16 residues. The J segment lost 2 bases and the V segment lost 5 bases, leaving 8 bases of the junction unmatched. CDR3 protein: CASSQDRVINTGELFF. The CDR3 DNA reads as TGTGCCAGCAGCCAAGACAGGGTCATCAACACCGGGGAGCTGTTTTTT.

This clone showed up just once. For the CDR3, the DNA is TGTGCCAGCTCACAATGGGCGGGGGGCCTAGAAGATACGCAGTATTTT. Its protein is CASSQWAGGLEDTQYF. This chain uses TRBV18 with TRBJ2-3, with 8 bases identical to TRBD2. V was pared by 4 bases and J by 5 bases, with 11 bases of the junction left unmatched. Germline V lookup: CDR1 KGHSH, CDR2 LQKENI. The CDR3 sequence is 16 residues long. Filled out from reference TRBV18 and TRBJ2-3, the complete variable domain reads NAGVMQNPRHLVRRRGQEARLRCSPMKGHSHVYWYRQLPEEGLKFMVYLQKENIIDESGMPKERFSAEFPKEGPSILRIQQVVRGDSAAYFCASSQWAGGLEDTQYFGPGTRLTVL.

The rearrangement uses TRBV28 and TRBJ1-2, with 8 bases that match TRBD1. The germline V gene encodes CDR1 MDHEN and CDR2 SYDVKM. Germline trimming cut 6 bases from V and 6 bases from J; bases unmatched to any gene: 6. CDR3 length: 13 residues. The CDR3 loop is CASRDRVLDGYTF. The CDR3 DNA reads TGTGCCAGCAGGGACAGGGTGTTGGATGGCTACACCTTC.

The genes are TRBV19 and TRBJ1-2, with D maybe TRBD1 (5 bases). This CDR3 is built from 15 residues. Germline V gives CDR1 LNHDA, CDR2 SQIVND (reference sequence). V was pared by 4 bases and J by 2 bases, with 14 bases between. DNA for the CDR3: TGTGCCAGTAGTACGAGGGGTCCTCGGAACTATGGCTACACCTTC. Residues: CASSTRGPRNYGYTF.

J is TRBJ1-4 and V is TRBV28, with a weak D call TRBD1 (6 bases). Germline values: CDR1 MDHEN, CDR2 SYDVKM. V was shortened by 2 bases and J by 6 bases, with 10 bases between the two germline ends. The CDR3 extends over 14 amino acids. In nucleotides, the CDR3 is TGTGCCAGCAGTTTAGGGGGCGTATATGAAAAACTGTTTTTT. Residues: CASSLGGVYEKLFF.

This chain connects TRBV25-1 to TRBJ1-5; 7 nucleotides align to TRBD1. The junction had 2 bases not matched to a gene; V was cut back by 4 bases and J by 5 bases. CDR1 and CDR2 from the germline V gene are MGHDK and SYGVNS. The CDR3 totals 13 residues. CDR3 loop: CASSGGGHQPQHF. The CDR3 DNA reads TGTGCCAGCAGTGGAGGGGGCCATCAGCCCCAGCATTTT.

This chain uses TRBV11-2 with TRBJ2-1, with D possibly matching TRBD1 (5 bases). The CDR3 is 13 residues long. Per germline, CDR1 SGHAT and CDR2 FQNNGV. The V end lost 3 bases, the J end lost 10 bases, and 13 bases lay between the germline ends. For the CDR3, the DNA is TGTGCCAGCAGCTTTAGAAGGGGAAACGAGCAGTTCTTC. Translated, it gives CASSFRRGNEQFF.

This chain connects TRBV29-1 to TRBJ2-7; no clear D. Germline V gene lookup returns CDR1 SQVTM and CDR2 ANQGSEA. With 6 bases removed from V and 6 bases from J, the gap between germline ends came to 12 bases. This CDR3 has 11 amino acids. In DNA form, the CDR3 reads TGCAGCGTCTCACGTAGTGGCGAGCAGTACTTC. It codes for CSVSRSGEQYF.

V gene TRBV11-3 combines with J gene TRBJ2-1; TRBD2 matches at 16 bases. Germline-derived CDR1 and CDR2 are SGHNT and YENEEA. This CDR3 is built from 15 residues. The V segment lost 4 bases and the J segment 7 bases; nucleotides outside the gene matches: 1. CDR3 sequence reads: CASSSGLAGGNEQFF. In DNA, the CDR3 is TGTGCCAGCAGCTCGGGACTAGCGGGAGGGAATGAGCAGTTCTTC.

The chain is built from TRBV2 and TRBJ1-4, with D uncertain. Germline CDR1 reads SNHLY; CDR2 reads FYNNEI. V shed 3 bases and J shed 7 bases, with 12 bases lying between them. CDR3 length equals 14 residues. The CDR3, as DNA: TGTGCCAGCAGTGACCCGGTGGTCTCTGAAAAACTGTTTTTT. This codes for CASSDPVVSEKLFF. The variable domain in full, completed from reference TRBV2 and TRBJ1-4, reads EPEVTQTPSHQVTQMGQEVILRCVPISNHLYFYWYRQILGQKVEFLVSFYNNEISEKSEIFDDQFSVERPDGSNFTLKIRSTKLEDSAMYFCASSDPVVSEKLFFGSGTQLSVL.

The CDR3 DNA is TGTGCCAGCAGCTTGAGGGACAGGGGTACTGGGCCTGGAAACACCATATATTTT. Encoded protein: CASSLRDRGTGPGNTIYF. The chain joins TRBV5-4 to TRBJ1-3, with 10 nucleotides matching TRBD1. Germline V CDR1 and CDR2: SGHNT, YYREEE (reference sequence). V shed 1 base, J shed 2 bases, and the junction held 9 bases outside the gene matches. The CDR3 sequence is 18 residues long.

The CDR3 DNA follows: TGCGCCAGCAACCCGGGACAGCCTAATGAAAAACTGTTTTTT. It yields the protein CASNPGQPNEKLFF. The chain joins TRBV5-1 to TRBJ1-4, with 7 bases matching TRBD1. CDR1 is SGHRS and CDR2 is YFSETQ in the germline V gene. The CDR3 totals 14 residues. The junction had 5 bases not matched to a gene; V was cut back by 6 bases and J by 3 bases.

The chain links TRBV27 to TRBJ1-2, with D maybe TRBD1 (5 bases). The length of the CDR3 is 13 residues. Trimming pared 5 bases from V and 2 bases from J, leaving 9 bases between. From germline, CDR1 is MNHEY and CDR2 SMNVEV (reference sequence). The CDR3 sequence: CASSPDRNYGYTF. CDR3 nucleotide sequence: TGTGCCAGCAGTCCCGACAGAAACTATGGCTACACCTTC.